The source of this T cell receptor beta chain is a study of T cells in Graves' hyperthyroidism and ophthalmopathy. Researchers took RNA transcripts and amplified the TCR beta CDR3 regions from them. The TCR CDR3 first-round RT-PCR relied on the HTBI primer set. TCRdb re-analysed the multiplex PCR reads in MiXCR, keeping a single row per CDR3 protein. This repertoire shows fewer than 900,000 distinct CDR3 sequences, about 19% found once; its top ten account for approximately 16%. Germline CDR1 and CDR2: SNHLY and FYNNEI. This CDR3 has 15 amino acids. Trimming at V came to 6 bases and at J to 2 bases, leaving 4 bases not matched to a gene. This clonotype was seen a handful of times.

Sequencing was done on a sample of blood. This sequence joins TRBV2 and TRBJ2-5, with 12 bases that match TRBD2. The TCR originated in a woman aged 50 to 60 with Graves' hyperthyroidism that later progressed to Graves' ophthalmopathy. The DNA for the CDR3 is TGTGCCAGCAGCGGACTAGCGGGGTCACAAGAGACCCAGTACTTC. The encoded protein is CASSGLAGSQETQYF.